These 31 T cell receptor beta chains were all obtained from the same sample, sequenced in a study of T-cell reconstitution after alpha-beta-depleted transplantation in children. Preparation of the TCRbeta library was carried out with unique molecular identifiers. TCRdb re-called the PCR reads with MiXCR, one entry per CDR3 protein. The sample includes 200,000 to 250,000 distinct CDR3 sequences, roughly 8.3% of them seen just once. The starting material was PBMCs, mostly from graft donor cells, obtained 360 days after TCRalphabeta/CD19-depleted stem cell transplant. Receptors were obtained from a male patient between 2 and 10 years old who had a stem cell transplant for acute myeloid leukemia, so the T cells may come from the graft donor.

This clonotype was counted ten times or more. The V gene is TRBV9, the J gene TRBJ1-5, with D unclear. The CDR3 has 14 amino acids. Deletions cut 6 bases from V and 3 bases from J, with 13 bases between. Germline V gene sequence: CDR1 SGDLS, CDR2 YYNGEE. The CDR3 DNA sequence: TGTGCCAGCAACCCTGACGGGTACAATCAGCCCCAGCATTTT. Amino acids: CASNPDGYNQPQHF.

This chain joins TRBV24-1 and TRBJ2-1; no clear D. Germline CDR1 is KGHDR and CDR2 is SFDVKD. V shed 4 bases and J shed 4 bases, with 34 bases lying between them. This CDR3 comprises 22 residues. The CDR3 loop reads CATSEPYSSTNRSFERYNEQFF. Here the CDR3 DNA reads TGTGCCACCAGTGAACCATATTCCTCTACGAACCGTTCATTTGAGAGATACAATGAGCAGTTCTTC.

The chain carries TRBV18 and TRBJ2-5; 8 positions match TRBD1. CDR3 size: 20 residues. The germline CDR1 and CDR2 sequences are KGHSH and LQKENI. The trim removed 1 base at V and 2 bases at J, leaving 18 bases unmatched. CDR3 amino acids: CASSPLGPSEGTGLQETQYF. The CDR3 nucleotides read TGTGCCAGCTCACCACTAGGACCCTCCGAGGGGACAGGACTACAAGAGACCCAGTACTTC.

V is TRBV25-1 and J is TRBJ2-1, with D perhaps TRBD2 (5 bases). Germline loops: CDR1 MGHDK, CDR2 SYGVNS. The CDR3 contains 20 residues. V was shortened by 0 bases and J by 0 bases, with 21 bases between the two germline ends. In DNA, the CDR3 is TGTGCCAGCAGTGAATATGGGTTAATTGAGGGCTCGAGCTCCTACAATGAGCAGTTCTTC. This codes for CASSEYGLIEGSSSYNEQFF. The full variable domain, completed using reference TRBV25-1 and TRBJ2-1, is EADIYQTPRYLVIGTGKKITLECSQTMGHDKMYWYQQDPGMELHLIHYSYGVNSTEKGDLSSESTVSRIRTEHFPLTLESARPSHTSQYLCASSEYGLIEGSSSYNEQFFGPGTRLTVL.

Ten or more counts support this clonotype. V is TRBV18 and J is TRBJ2-7; weak D call: TRBD2 (5 bases). The CDR3 sequence is 14 residues long. Per the germline V gene, CDR1 is KGHSH and CDR2 is LQKENI. The germline V and J ends were trimmed by 2 bases and 3 bases, with 11 bases remaining between them. Written as DNA, the CDR3 is TGTGCCAGCTCACCAATCTTGGAGGACTACGAGCAGTACTTC. This codes for CASSPILEDYEQYF.

This chain uses TRBV6-1 with TRBJ2-7; 12 nucleotides agree with TRBD2. Germline CDR1 MNHNS, CDR2 SASEGT. With V trimmed by 6 bases and J by 3 bases, 6 bases remained unmatched. The CDR3 spans 15 residues. The CDR3, as DNA: TGTGCCAGCAGCCAGACTAGCGGGGGAATCTACGAGCAGTACGTC. Protein product: CASSQTSGGIYEQYV.

The rearrangement links TRBV6-1 to TRBJ2-1, with 7 bases identical to TRBD2. Germline V lookup: CDR1 MNHNS, CDR2 SASEGT. The CDR3 is made up of 17 amino acids. The junction had 15 bases not matched to a gene; V was cut back by 8 bases and J by 2 bases. The CDR3 nucleotides read TGTGCCAGCGGGGGGGGAGCGGGGAGTTTGGCCTACAATGAGCAGTTCTTC. It translates to CASGGGAGSLAYNEQFF.

In its sample, this clonotype was seen a few times. The chain combines TRBV5-1 with TRBJ1-1; no clear D gene. The CDR3 length is 13 residues. Germline V gives CDR1 SGHRS, CDR2 YFSETQ. V was shortened by 2 bases and J by 0 bases, with 5 bases between the two germline ends. The CDR3 nucleotides are TGCGCCAGCAGCTTCACTATGAACACTGAAGCTTTCTTT. Protein product: CASSFTMNTEAFF.

This clonotype was recorded at least ten times. The rearrangement joins TRBV21-1 to TRBJ2-3. TRBV21-1 is an annotated pseudogene. The CDR3 consists of 12 residues. Written as DNA, the CDR3 is TGTGCCAGCAGCCCTAAAGGCCACACGGGGTATTTT. It encodes CASSPKGHTGYF.

The table lists this clonotype with many counts. This sequence joins TRBV29-1 and TRBJ1-1; no reliable D call. CDR1 SQVTM and CDR2 ANQGSEA come from the germline V gene. The germline V and J ends were trimmed by 0 bases and 8 bases, with 10 bases remaining between them. The CDR3 runs to 12 residues. The CDR3 nucleotides read TGCAGCGTTGAAGAGGTCTCACCAGAAGCTTTCTTT. It is translated as CSVEEVSPEAFF.

This clonotype has more than one count but fewer than ten. This rearrangement joins TRBV12-3 or TRBV12-4 to TRBJ2-2; 8 bases are a match to TRBD1. This CDR3 has 16 residues. After removal of 1 base from V and 3 bases from J, the junction contained 4 bases not matched to a gene. CDR3 nucleotide sequence: TGTGCCAGCAGTTTAGGAGGACAGGGCGACACCGGGGAGCTGTTTTTT. Translating gives CASSLGGQGDTGELFF.

This clonotype appeared a few times. V gene TRBV2 combines with J gene TRBJ2-7, with TRBD2 as a possible D gene (6 bases). There are 11 residues in the CDR3. Germline values: CDR1 SNHLY, CDR2 FYNNEI. V lost 8 bases to trimming and J lost 3 bases, with 8 bases between them. CDR3 protein: CASRDFYEQYV. CDR3 sequence (DNA): TGTGCCAGCCGGGACTTCTACGAGCAGTACGTC.

This clonotype was recorded a few times. V usage is TRBV29-1 and J usage is TRBJ2-3; 8 bases are a match to TRBD2. J lost 5 bases, V lost 8 bases, and 9 bases had no gene match. Germline V lookup: CDR1 SQVTM, CDR2 ANQGSEA. The CDR3 spans 13 residues. CDR3 DNA: TGCAGCTTTAGCGGGACTAGGGTAGATACGCAGTATTTT. It codes for CSFSGTRVDTQYF.

This clonotype was found many times. The rearrangement links TRBV10-1 to TRBJ2-3; D is possibly TRBD2 (6 bases). This CDR3 is built from 12 residues. Germline CDR1 WNHNN, CDR2 SYGVQD (reference sequence). The V end lost 8 bases, the J end lost 6 bases, and 12 bases lay between the germline ends. In nucleotides, the CDR3 is TGCGCCAGCGGGGGAGGACTGGATACGCAGTATTTT. This translates into CASGGGLDTQYF.

Many counts were recorded for this clonotype. The gene calls are TRBV5-1 and TRBJ2-5; tentative D call: TRBD2 (6 bases). The V gene lost 4 bases and the J gene lost 5 bases, with 18 bases spanning the gap. The CDR3 length is 15 residues. Looked up from germline, CDR1 is SGHRS and CDR2 is YFSETQ. The CDR3 nucleotides are TGCGCCAGCAGCCGACCTTCTGGAGGGGATGAGACCCAGTACTTC. Protein product: CASSRPSGGDETQYF. The whole variable domain, filled in from reference TRBV5-1 and TRBJ2-5, reads KAGVTQTPRYLIKTRGQQVTLSCSPISGHRSVSWYQQTPGQGLQFLFEYFSETQRNKGNFPGRFSGRQFSNSRSEMNVSTLELGDSALYLCASSRPSGGDETQYFGPGTRLLVL.

The rearrangement uses TRBV5-1 and TRBJ2-1; TRBD1 might be the D (5 bases). Germline values: CDR1 SGHRS, CDR2 YFSETQ. V was trimmed by 3 bases and J by 0 bases, leaving 7 bases between them. CDR3 length equals 14 residues. The CDR3 nucleotides read TGCGCCAGCAGCTCCGACAGCTCCTACAATGAGCAGTTCTTC. This codes for CASSSDSSYNEQFF. The whole variable domain, remainder taken from reference TRBV5-1 and TRBJ2-1, is KAGVTQTPRYLIKTRGQQVTLSCSPISGHRSVSWYQQTPGQGLQFLFEYFSETQRNKGNFPGRFSGRQFSNSRSEMNVSTLELGDSALYLCASSSDSSYNEQFFGPGTRLTVL.

The V call is TRBV29-1, the J call TRBJ2-7; TRBD2 aligns across 7 bases. This CDR3 is built from 14 residues. The trim removed 0 bases at V and 4 bases at J, leaving 6 bases unmatched. The germline V gene encodes CDR1 SQVTM and CDR2 ANQGSEA. CDR3 residues: CSVEEASGKYEQYF. CDR3 nucleotide sequence: TGCAGCGTTGAAGAAGCCAGCGGGAAGTACGAGCAGTACTTC.

The chain recombines TRBV12-3 or TRBV12-4 with TRBJ1-6, with D unresolved. Trimming stripped 1 base from V and 9 bases from J, with 10 bases between. The CDR3 contains 14 residues. The CDR3 loop is CASSLGRQASPLHF. The CDR3 coding sequence is TGTGCCAGCAGTTTAGGGCGGCAGGCTTCACCCCTCCACTTT.

This clonotype occurred many times. This chain connects TRBV9 to TRBJ2-1, with 7 bases that match TRBD2. The germline V gene encodes CDR1 SGDLS and CDR2 YYNGEE. The CDR3 is 17 amino acids. J was trimmed by 5 bases and V by 0 bases; bases with no gene match: 11. CDR3 sequence (DNA): TGTGCCAGCAGCGTAGGGCTAAGGAGCCGGGGGGACAATGAGCAGTTCTTC. Encoded protein: CASSVGLRSRGDNEQFF.

The chain recombines TRBV10-1 with TRBJ2-1; 7 bases are a match to TRBD1. Trimming at V came to 0 bases and at J to 10 bases, leaving 15 bases not matched to a gene. The CDR3 has 17 residues. Germline lookup yields CDR1 WNHNN and CDR2 SYGVQD (reference sequence). The CDR3, as DNA: TGCGCCAGCAGTGAGTCTTGGGGCCTAATCCACAGGGGCGAGCAGTTCTTC. Protein: CASSESWGLIHRGEQFF.

The V gene is TRBV5-6, the J gene TRBJ1-5; D call uncertain. Germline CDR1 is SGHDT and CDR2 is YYEEEE. Trimming took off 2 bases at V and 1 base at J, with 7 bases between the two ends. This CDR3 contains 14 residues. This CDR3 is CASSFAGSNQPQHF. The CDR3 region has the DNA TGTGCCAGCAGCTTCGCGGGAAGCAATCAGCCCCAGCATTTT.

This clonotype was detected only a few times. DNA for the CDR3: TGTGCCAGCTCACCACCGGAGTACGAGCAGTACTTC. It encodes CASSPPEYEQYF. The V gene is TRBV18, the J gene TRBJ2-7; no definite D call. Trimming took 0 bases from V and 4 from J, leaving 4 bases between them. This CDR3 comprises 12 residues. The germline V gene has CDR1 KGHSH and CDR2 LQKENI.

Ten or more counts support this clonotype. CDR3 coding DNA: TGTGCCAGCAGTTTCCAGGGCGCAGATACGCAGTATTTT. Encoded protein: CASSFQGADTQYF. The chain has TRBV6-5 and TRBJ2-3; possibly TRBD1 for D (5 bases). Between the trimmed V and J ends, which lost 4 bases and 4 bases, there was a span of 9 bases. Looked up from germline, CDR1 is MNHEY and CDR2 is SVGAGI. This CDR3 comprises 13 residues.

This clonotype was recorded at least ten times. The chain joins TRBV20-1 to TRBJ2-2; D is unresolved. Germline CDR1 is DFQATT and CDR2 is SNEGSKA (reference sequence). CDR3 length equals 14 residues. V dropped 2 bases and J dropped 0 bases, with 7 bases sitting between them. The CDR3 nucleotides read TGCAGTGCTAGAAGGCATCCGAACACCGGGGAGCTGTTTTTT. This translates into CSARRHPNTGELFF.

Ten or more counts support this clonotype. The genes are TRBV11-2 and TRBJ2-3; the D is unclear. The germline CDR1 and CDR2 sequences are SGHAT and FQNNGV. The CDR3 is 14 residues long. The ends were cut back, 3 bases at V and 4 bases at J, with 11 bases in the middle. CDR3 nucleotide sequence: TGTGCCAGCAGCTTCCGACCCGCCCCAGATACGCAGTATTTT. Its translation: CASSFRPAPDTQYF.

This clonotype occurred many times. The gene calls are TRBV5-1 and TRBJ1-1; the D gene is possibly TRBD1 (5 bases). Trimming left V 0 bases short and J 6 bases short, with 12 bases between. Per the germline V gene, CDR1 is SGHRS and CDR2 is YFSETQ. This CDR3 comprises 14 residues. The CDR3 loop is CASSLGGQEAEAFF. The CDR3 DNA sequence: TGCGCCAGCAGCTTGGGGGGCCAGGAGGCTGAAGCTTTCTTT.

This clonotype was seen many times. This sequence joins TRBV21-1 and TRBJ2-7; the table's D call of TRBD1 was not tested on the DNA. TRBV21-1 corresponds to a pseudogene. This CDR3 comprises 16 residues. This CDR3 reads CASSKLFDRKTYEQYV. In DNA, the CDR3 is TGTGCCAGCAGCAAACTTTTCGACAGGAAAACCTACGAGCAGTACGTC.

Concerning this clonotype: With a much larger clone just one base away, this may be a read error. V and J are TRBV28 and TRBJ2-3; no firm D call. Germline loops: CDR1 MDHEN, CDR2 SYDVKM. This CDR3 is built from 10 residues. Trimming removed 3 bases at V and 7 bases at J, with 2 bases between. CDR3 DNA sequence: TGTGCCAGCAGTTTTTATACGCAGTATTTT. As protein: CASSFYTQYF.

This clonotype appeared a few times. This chain links TRBV6-5 with TRBJ2-1; TRBD1 matches 11 bases. Germline V lookup: CDR1 MNHEY, CDR2 SVGAGI. The CDR3 sequence is 16 residues long. V lost 6 bases to trimming and J lost 3 bases; unmatched junction nucleotides: 7. CDR3 protein: CASSRRDRGYYNEQFF. CDR3 sequence (DNA): TGTGCCAGCAGCCGACGGGACAGGGGGTACTACAATGAGCAGTTCTTC.

The sample holds a few counts of this clonotype. CDR3 in DNA: TGTGCCAGCAGCTTTTTAGGGTATGGCTACACCTTC. Protein sequence: CASSFLGYGYTF. The chain recombines TRBV7-9 with TRBJ1-2; D unresolved. CDR1 is SEHNR and CDR2 is FQNEAQ in the germline V gene (reference sequence). Trimming took 3 bases from V and 5 from J, leaving 7 bases between them. There are 12 residues in the CDR3.

This clonotype has a count of ten or more. J is TRBJ2-7 and V is TRBV5-1, with a tentative D call TRBD2 (5 bases). Germline CDR1 and CDR2: SGHRS and YFSETQ. The CDR3 runs to 12 residues. The V end lost 1 base, the J end lost 6 bases, and 8 bases lay between the germline ends. The CDR3 sequence is CASSLPGGEQYF. In DNA, the CDR3 is TGCGCCAGCAGCTTGCCCGGAGGCGAGCAGTACTTC.